The rows below give T cell receptor beta chains drawn from one sample of a study of monozygotic twins with inflammatory bowel disease. TCRdb re-called the 5' RACE reads and gives one entry per CDR3 protein, without DNA. Found here are approximately 400,000 distinct CDR3 sequences; the top ten clones hold more than 2%. Material for sequencing was blood. Every receptor here comes from a human donor with ulcerative colitis or Crohn's disease, or a healthy co-twin of an affected twin (not recorded which). Each CDR3 is given with its conserved first and last residue.

j_call v_call cdr3_aa
TRBJ2-4 TRBV15 CATSFNEPGLAGDVAKNIQYF
TRBJ2-7 TRBV7-2 CASSLDSGGAYEQYF
TRBJ1-5 TRBV4-2 CASSQEIGGHQPQHF
TRBJ1-2 TRBV28 CASSFSGYGYTF
TRBJ2-1 TRBV27 CASSLGGAVGNEQFF
TRBJ2-3 TRBV24-1 CATSDPRQEADTQYF
TRBJ1-2 TRBV12-3/TRBV12-4 CASSLNFYGYTF
TRBJ1-1 TRBV18 CASSPRTREEAFF
TRBJ1-5 TRBV20-1 CSARVSADSNQPQHF
TRBJ1-1 TRBV7-6 CASSPGTDVIWNTEAFF
TRBJ2-7 TRBV7-8 CASSLFMASAYEQYF
TRBJ2-3 TRBV4-3 CASSPGLADLSTQYF
TRBJ2-1 TRBV4-1 CASSGLERDNYNEQFF
TRBJ2-2 TRBV5-1 CASSLDVIGELFF
TRBJ1-6 TRBV7-9 CASRRDSSYNSPLHF
TRBJ1-1 TRBV6-1 CASSEKGVNTEAFF
TRBJ2-7 TRBV29-1 CSVDIPRWGDEQYF
TRBJ2-7 TRBV20-1 CSARDMAGSSYEQYF
TRBJ1-1 TRBV5-6 CASSLGARETEAFF
TRBJ2-7 TRBV4-3 CASSRYRGRAYEQYF
TRBJ2-3 TRBV7-9 CAVWEREGPDTQYF
TRBJ2-1 TRBV29-1 CSAYRDNRRGYNEQFF